Listed here are 22 T cell receptor beta chains from one sample, sequenced in a study of blood T cell repertoires in COVID-19. Here immunoSEQ multiplex PCR was the method, and the copy in TCRdb shows in-frame clones only, minus some. The sample shows a few hundred thousand clones, 82% of them seen only once. The sequencing input was peripheral blood. These receptors were collected from a woman older than 75 with acute or convalescent COVID-19.

The genes are TRBV18 and TRBJ1-5, with no clear D. Trimming stripped 4 bases from V and 0 bases from J, with 13 bases between. Germline CDR1 KGHSH, CDR2 LQKENI. This CDR3 region has 16 residues. DNA of the CDR3: TGTGCCAGCTCACGCCGGGAGGGCTCTAGCAATCAGCCCCAGCATTTT. Amino acid sequence: CASSRREGSSNQPQHF.

This sequence joins TRBV2 and TRBJ1-4; TRBD1 is a possible D gene (5 bases). V lost 3 bases, J lost 4 bases, and 12 bases lay in between. Germline CDR1 SNHLY, CDR2 FYNNEI. This CDR3 has 15 residues. The CDR3 protein is CASSDSGVGNEKLFF. The CDR3 DNA follows: TGTGCCAGCAGTGATTCGGGGGTGGGTAATGAAAAACTGTTTTTT.

The chain employs TRBV28 and TRBJ1-1; D gene unclear. The V end was cut by 10 bases, the J end by 3 bases, with 12 bases between. In germline, CDR1 is MDHEN, CDR2 SYDVKM. This CDR3 has 12 amino acids. The CDR3 coding sequence is TGTGCCACCTCGAGGGCGTACACTGAAGCTTTCTTT. It yields the protein CATSRAYTEAFF.

This chain connects TRBV28 to TRBJ1-1; D may be TRBD1 (6 bases). The germline V gene encodes CDR1 MDHEN and CDR2 SYDVKM. Trimming removed 7 bases at V and 2 bases at J, with 14 bases between. The CDR3 covers 14 residues. The DNA of the CDR3 is TGTGCCAGCAAGACTCAGGGGAGTAACACTGAAGCTTTCTTT. The encoded protein is CASKTQGSNTEAFF.

The chain couples TRBV30 to TRBJ1-2; 10 bases align to TRBD1. The CDR3 contains 16 residues. Trimming at V came to 1 base and at J to 7 bases, leaving 12 bases not matched to a gene. The germline V gene encodes CDR1 GTSNPN and CDR2 SVGIG (reference sequence). The CDR3 spells CAWSGGTGAPGGGYTF. The CDR3 DNA is TGTGCCTGGAGTGGAGGGACAGGGGCGCCCGGTGGTGGCTACACCTTC.

The chain has TRBV2 and TRBJ2-3; D gene ambiguous. Trimming took off 5 bases at V and 1 base at J, with 10 bases between the two ends. In germline, CDR1 is SNHLY, CDR2 FYNNEI. The CDR3 is 14 residues long. This CDR3 reads CASSREAGTDTQYF. Written as DNA, the CDR3 is TGTGCCAGCAGTCGTGAGGCGGGCACAGATACGCAGTATTTT.

This rearrangement joins TRBV7-9 to TRBJ1-3; 9 bases agree with TRBD1. The CDR3 contains 16 residues. The J segment lost 2 bases and the V segment lost 1 base, leaving 3 bases of the junction unmatched. Germline assignment: CDR1 SEHNR and CDR2 FQNEAQ (reference sequence). CDR3 nucleotide sequence: TGTGCCAGCAGCTTAGGGGGACAGGGAACTGGAAACACCATATATTTT. The encoded protein is CASSLGGQGTGNTIYF.

The gene calls are TRBV16 and TRBJ2-2; TRBD1 aligns across 7 bases. CDR3 size: 15 residues. Germline values: CDR1 KGHSY, CDR2 FQNENV. The V segment lost 5 bases and the J segment 3 bases; nucleotides outside the gene matches: 6. The CDR3 region has the DNA TGTGCCAGCAGCGAGACAGGGAAACACACCGGGGAGCTGTTTTTT. This encodes CASSETGKHTGELFF.

The chain combines TRBV5-1 with TRBJ1-2; no clear D. With 1 base removed from V and 2 bases from J, the gap between germline ends came to 6 bases. This CDR3 contains 13 residues. Germline loops: CDR1 SGHRS, CDR2 YFSETQ. This CDR3 is CASSLWENYGYTF. In DNA, the CDR3 is TGCGCCAGCAGCTTGTGGGAGAACTATGGCTACACCTTC.

The chain is built from TRBV5-5 and TRBJ2-1, with D possibly TRBD1 on 6 matching bases. The germline V gene has CDR1 SGHKS and CDR2 YYEKEE (reference sequence). The CDR3 extends over 15 amino acids. V lost 4 bases, J lost 2 bases, and 13 bases lay in between. CDR3 loop: CASSPERGTYNEQFF. In DNA form, the CDR3 reads TGTGCCAGCAGCCCCGAGAGGGGGACCTACAATGAGCAGTTCTTC.

This chain joins TRBV3-1 (or the pseudogene TRBV3-2) and TRBJ2-7; D might be TRBD1 (5 bases). The CDR3 contains 14 residues. CDR1 is LGHDT and CDR2 is YNNKEL in the germline V gene (reference sequence). V was pared by 1 base and J by 3 bases, with 10 bases between. In DNA, the CDR3 is TGTGCCAGCAGCCAAGGCCTCACAGGCTACGAGCAGTACTTC. It specifies CASSQGLTGYEQYF.

The chain links TRBV2 to TRBJ2-3; possibly TRBD1 for D (6 bases). This CDR3 is built from 12 residues. Per germline, CDR1 SNHLY and CDR2 FYNNEI. Trimming stripped 7 bases from V and 5 bases from J, with 10 bases between. The CDR3 spells CASTQGQDTQYF. The CDR3 DNA reads as TGTGCCAGCACACAGGGACAAGATACGCAGTATTTT.

The rearrangement links TRBV5-1 to TRBJ2-3; tentatively, D is TRBD2 (6 bases). Trimming removed 1 base from V and 7 bases from J, with 16 bases in between. Germline V CDR1 and CDR2: SGHRS, YFSETQ. This CDR3 region has 15 residues. The CDR3 here is CASSLPGLTENTQYF. The DNA of the CDR3 is TGCGCCAGCAGCTTGCCGGGACTGACGGAGAATACGCAGTATTTT.

This clone appeared a few times. CDR3 DNA sequence: TGTGCCATCACTGCCAATGACCTGCGGGCTGGAAACACCATATATTTT. Translation gives CAITANDLRAGNTIYF. V is TRBV10-3 and J is TRBJ1-3; D gene ambiguous. Germline assignment: CDR1 ENHRY and CDR2 SYGVKD. Trimming removed 7 bases at V and 2 bases at J, with 18 bases between. This CDR3 region has 16 residues.

The chain combines TRBV19 with TRBJ1-1; tentatively, D is TRBD1 (6 bases). Germline-derived CDR1 and CDR2 are LNHDA and SQIVND (reference sequence). The V and J ends lost 5 bases and 3 bases respectively, with 22 bases between them. The CDR3 has 17 amino acids. Here the CDR3 DNA reads TGTGCCAGTAGTCCCAGGGAGGGGACACCCCTATACACTGAAGCTTTCTTT. Its protein product is CASSPREGTPLYTEAFF.

V usage is TRBV4-1 and J usage is TRBJ1-5, with 11 bases that match TRBD1. Trimming took 3 bases from V and 4 from J; bases not matched to a gene: 5. This CDR3 comprises 16 residues. Germline loops: CDR1 MGHRA, CDR2 YSYEKL. CDR3 coding DNA: TGCGCCAGCAGCCAGGGCGGGACAGGGGGGAATCAGCCCCAGCATTTT. Its protein is CASSQGGTGGNQPQHF.

CDR3 loop: CAISQSPITEAFF. CDR3 coding DNA: TGTGCCATCAGCCAATCACCTATAACTGAAGCTTTCTTT. This rearrangement joins TRBV10-3 to TRBJ1-1; D is undetermined. V dropped 6 bases and J dropped 5 bases, with 13 bases sitting between them. Germline CDR1 and CDR2: ENHRY and SYGVKD. The CDR3 contains 13 residues.

The chain carries TRBV7-3 and TRBJ2-1; D is undetermined. Germline assignment: CDR1 SGHTA and CDR2 FQGTGA. The CDR3 length is 13 residues. The ends were cut back, 8 bases at V and 0 bases at J, with 8 bases in the middle. This CDR3 reads CASASFSYNEQFF. The CDR3 bases are TGTGCCAGCGCGAGTTTCTCCTACAATGAGCAGTTCTTC.

This sequence joins TRBV7-2 and TRBJ2-7; the match to TRBD2 covers 8 bases. The CDR3 is 15 residues long. V gave up 1 base and J gave up 1 base; unmatched junction bases: 3. CDR1 is SGHTA and CDR2 is FQGNSA in the germline V gene. The CDR3 loop reads CASSLVSGVSYEQYF. The CDR3 coding sequence is TGTGCCAGCAGCTTAGTTAGCGGGGTTTCCTACGAGCAGTACTTC.

The rearrangement joins TRBV6-5 to TRBJ2-5, with TRBD2 matching over 7 bases. The CDR3 length is 12 residues. J was trimmed by 5 bases and V by 8 bases; bases with no gene match: 5. Germline CDR1 reads MNHEY; CDR2 reads SVGAGI. For the CDR3, the DNA is TGTGCCAGCGCCTGGGGAGGGGAGACCCAGTACTTC. It encodes CASAWGGETQYF.

The chain employs TRBV19 and TRBJ2-1; D may be TRBD2 (5 bases). V was cut by 3 bases and J by 2 bases, with 14 bases left in between. This CDR3 region has 16 residues. Germline assignment: CDR1 LNHDA and CDR2 SQIVND (reference sequence). CDR3 in DNA: TGTGCCAGTAGTATCCTTTGGGGAGACGCCTACAATGAGCAGTTCTTC. Residues: CASSILWGDAYNEQFF.

V and J are TRBV12-3 or TRBV12-4 and TRBJ1-2; 7 bases align to TRBD1. With V trimmed by 5 bases and J by 7 bases, 7 bases remained unmatched. The CDR3 is 13 amino acids. CDR3 DNA: TGTGCCAGCAGTCCAGACAGGGTGGTTGGCTACACCTTC. Protein sequence: CASSPDRVVGYTF.